This TCR beta chain stems from a study of T cells expressing NK-cell markers (dated by TCRdb to between 2020 and 2021). Regarding the complete study: Roughly 8 donors provided sorted CD3+CD56+NKG2C+, CD3+CD56+NKG2C- and CD3+CD56-NKG2C+ T-cell subsets, whose TCR beta-chain repertoires were profiled. Among the eight sequenced donors, only one was HCMV-seronegative, while the other seven were HCMV-seropositive. The study sequenced eight donors, all healthy volunteers chosen at random: three men and five women. Libraries were sequenced as 2 x 150 bp reads on Illumina HiSeq 2000/2500, MiSeq or NextSeq. Broad study findings and their caveats: For about 6 donors, the dominant CD3+CD56+NKG2C+ clonotypes were among the top 10 CD8+ clonotypes and accounted for about 1.0-7.5% of CD8+ T cells. Those dominant clonotypes were again the most abundant among CD3+CD56-NKG2C+ cells in a handful of donors, at roughly 25-60.1%. It remained unclear whether the expanded NKG2C-expressing T cell clones were specific for HCMV antigens.

On this clonotype: Its antigen is not yet known.

The CDR3 spans 13 residues, from the cysteine through the phenylalanine. The record lacks a DNA sequence. Based on the germline V gene (reference sequence), the CDR1 and CDR2 sequences are SSHAT and FNYEAQ. A commercial ELISA kit detecting HCMV-specific IgG in serum was used to determine HCMV serostatus. Peripheral blood mononuclear cells were isolated from blood by Ficoll density gradient centrifugation. Sequenced using an Illumina HiSeq 2000. TCR beta cDNA libraries were made by 5'RACE template switching that added a universal primer site and unique molecular identifiers. Synthesis of cDNA was primed from the TCR beta constant segment and was followed by two consecutive PCR amplification steps. The original pipeline was this. MIGEC was used to demultiplex reads and group the reads by UMI, and MiTCR was used to assemble and quantify clonotypes. To exclude erroneous sequences, any TCR cDNA sequence not supported by at least two reads was discarded. The tcR package was used for downstream repertoire analysis, and clonotypes were matched across fractions by CDR3 nucleotide sequence plus V segment. VDJmatch was used to annotate antigen specificity against VDJdb, with one amino acid substitution in CDR3 allowed. The reads went through TCRdb reprocessing, and each CDR3 protein sequence gets one entry with no DNA. The V and J calls were not made by the authors but by TCRdb's processing. The data table for this sample lists 150,000 or so distinct CDR3 sequences. Over 35% of the sample belongs to the ten largest clones.

The sequence links TRBV7-7 to TRBJ2-5; the TCRdb call, TRBD2, lacks DNA for checking. The clonotype comes from a woman aged 45-59 years in good health. Donor details come from another sample of the same person, matched by shared clones. The material sequenced was blood T cells: a sorted CD56 or NKG2C T cell subset, CD4+ or CD8+ T cells, or bulk PBMC T cells (not recorded which). The CDR3 protein is CASTTGGLETQYF.